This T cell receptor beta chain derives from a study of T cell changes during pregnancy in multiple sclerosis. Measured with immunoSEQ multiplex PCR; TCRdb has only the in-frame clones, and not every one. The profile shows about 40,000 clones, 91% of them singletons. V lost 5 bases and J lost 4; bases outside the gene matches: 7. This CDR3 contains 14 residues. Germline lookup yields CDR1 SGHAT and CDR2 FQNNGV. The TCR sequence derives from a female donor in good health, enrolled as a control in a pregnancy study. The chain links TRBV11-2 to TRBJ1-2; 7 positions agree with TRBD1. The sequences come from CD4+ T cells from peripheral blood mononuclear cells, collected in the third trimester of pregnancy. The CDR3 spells CASSPGGYGYGYTF. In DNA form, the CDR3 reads TGTGCCAGCAGCCCAGGGGGGTACGGCTATGGCTACACCTTC.